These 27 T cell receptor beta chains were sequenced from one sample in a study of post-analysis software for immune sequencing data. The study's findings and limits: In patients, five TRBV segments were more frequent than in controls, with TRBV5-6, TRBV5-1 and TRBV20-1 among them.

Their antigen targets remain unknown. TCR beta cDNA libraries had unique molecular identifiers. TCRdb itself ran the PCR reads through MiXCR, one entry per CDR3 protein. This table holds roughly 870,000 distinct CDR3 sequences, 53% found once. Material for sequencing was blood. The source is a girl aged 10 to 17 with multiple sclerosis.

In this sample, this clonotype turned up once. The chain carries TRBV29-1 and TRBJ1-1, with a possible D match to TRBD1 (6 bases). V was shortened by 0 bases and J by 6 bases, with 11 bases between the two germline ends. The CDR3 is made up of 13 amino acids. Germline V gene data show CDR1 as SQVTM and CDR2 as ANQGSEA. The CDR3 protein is CSVEDLPGAEAFF. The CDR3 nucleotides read TGCAGCGTTGAAGACTTACCAGGGGCTGAAGCTTTCTTT.

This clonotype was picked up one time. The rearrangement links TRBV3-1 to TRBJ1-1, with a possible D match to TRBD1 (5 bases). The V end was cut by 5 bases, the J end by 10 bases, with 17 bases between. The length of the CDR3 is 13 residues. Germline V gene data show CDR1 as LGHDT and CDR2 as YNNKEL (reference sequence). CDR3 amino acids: CASSSASGLGAFF. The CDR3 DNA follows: TGTGCCAGCAGCTCAGCCTCGGGGCTGGGAGCTTTCTTT. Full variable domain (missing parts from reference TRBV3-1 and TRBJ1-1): DTAVSQTPKYLVTQMGNDKSIKCEQNLGHDTMYWYKQDSKKFLKIMFSYNNKELIINETVPNRFSPKSPDKAHLNLHINSLELGDSAVYFCASSSASGLGAFFGQGTRLTVV.

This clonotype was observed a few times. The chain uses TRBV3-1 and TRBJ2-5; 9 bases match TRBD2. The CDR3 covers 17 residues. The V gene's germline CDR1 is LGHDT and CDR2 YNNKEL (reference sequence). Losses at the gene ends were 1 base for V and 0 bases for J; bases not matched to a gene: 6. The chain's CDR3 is CASSQAERGVDQETQYF. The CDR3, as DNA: TGTGCCAGCAGCCAAGCTGAGCGGGGGGTTGACCAAGAGACCCAGTACTTC.

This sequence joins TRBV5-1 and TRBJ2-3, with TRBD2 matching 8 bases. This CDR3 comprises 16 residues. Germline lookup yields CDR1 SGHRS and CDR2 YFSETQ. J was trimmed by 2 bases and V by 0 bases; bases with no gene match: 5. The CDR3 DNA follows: TGCGCCAGCAGCTTGGACGCGGGAGGACCCACAGATACGCAGTATTTT. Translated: CASSLDAGGPTDTQYF.

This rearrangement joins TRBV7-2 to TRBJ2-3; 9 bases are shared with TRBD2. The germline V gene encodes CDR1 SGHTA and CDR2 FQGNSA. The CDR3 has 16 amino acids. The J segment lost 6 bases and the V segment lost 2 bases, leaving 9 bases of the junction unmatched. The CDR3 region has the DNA TGTGCCAGCAGCTTAAAACGAGCGGGGGGAACGGATACGCAGTATTTT. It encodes CASSLKRAGGTDTQYF.

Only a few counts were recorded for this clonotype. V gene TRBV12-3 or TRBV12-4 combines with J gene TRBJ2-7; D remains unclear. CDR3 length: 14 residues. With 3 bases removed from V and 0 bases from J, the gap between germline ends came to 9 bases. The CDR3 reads CASSFRVGSYEQYF. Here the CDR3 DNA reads TGTGCCAGCAGTTTTAGGGTGGGCTCCTACGAGCAGTACTTC.

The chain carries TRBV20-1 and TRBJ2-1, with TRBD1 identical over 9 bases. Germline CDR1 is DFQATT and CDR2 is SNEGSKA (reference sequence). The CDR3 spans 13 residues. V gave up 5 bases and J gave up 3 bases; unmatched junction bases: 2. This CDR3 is CSARDRVYNEQFF. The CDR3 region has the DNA TGCAGTGCTCGGGACAGGGTCTACAATGAGCAGTTCTTC.

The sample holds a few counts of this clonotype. The CDR3 loop reads CASSPRTDTEAFF. The CDR3 DNA is TGTGCCAGCAGCCCAAGGACAGACACTGAAGCTTTCTTT. The V gene is TRBV7-6, the J gene TRBJ1-1, with TRBD1 as a possible D gene (6 bases). V gave up 5 bases and J gave up 3 bases, with 10 bases separating them. The CDR3 is 13 amino acids. Germline CDR1 reads SGHVS; CDR2 reads FNYEAQ.

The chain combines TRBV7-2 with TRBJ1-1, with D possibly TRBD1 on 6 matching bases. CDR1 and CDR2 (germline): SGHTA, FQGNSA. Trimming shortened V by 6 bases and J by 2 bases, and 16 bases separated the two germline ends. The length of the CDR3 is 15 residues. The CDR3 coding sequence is TGTGCCAGCAGGAGAGGGGGACTTTCAAACACTGAAGCTTTCTTT. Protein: CASRRGGLSNTEAFF.

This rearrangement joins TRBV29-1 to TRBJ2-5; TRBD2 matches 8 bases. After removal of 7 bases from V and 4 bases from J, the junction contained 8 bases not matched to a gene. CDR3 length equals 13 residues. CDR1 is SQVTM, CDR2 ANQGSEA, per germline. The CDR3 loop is CSAGAGEGETQYF. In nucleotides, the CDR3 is TGCAGCGCCGGAGCGGGAGAGGGAGAGACCCAGTACTTC.

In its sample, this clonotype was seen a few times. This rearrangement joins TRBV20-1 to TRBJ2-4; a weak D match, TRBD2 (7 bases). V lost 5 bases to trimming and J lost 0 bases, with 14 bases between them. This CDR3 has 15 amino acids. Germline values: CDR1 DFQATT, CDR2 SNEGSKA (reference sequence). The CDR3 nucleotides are TGCAGTGCTGAAGGGGGAGGGCTAGCCAAAAACATTCAGTACTTC. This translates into CSAEGGGLAKNIQYF.

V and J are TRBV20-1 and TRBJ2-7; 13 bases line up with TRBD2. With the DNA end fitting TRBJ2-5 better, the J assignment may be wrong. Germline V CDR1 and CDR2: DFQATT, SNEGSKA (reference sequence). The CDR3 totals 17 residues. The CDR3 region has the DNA TGCAGTGCTAGAGATGGTGGACTAGCGGGGGAACAAGAGACCCAGTACTTC. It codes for CSARDGGLAGEQETQYF.

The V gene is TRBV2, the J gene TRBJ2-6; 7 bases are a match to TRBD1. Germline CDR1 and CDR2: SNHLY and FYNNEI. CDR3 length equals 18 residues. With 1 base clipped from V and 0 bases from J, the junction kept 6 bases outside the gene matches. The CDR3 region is CASSEGTGSLSGANVLTF. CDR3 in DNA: TGTGCCAGCAGTGAAGGGACAGGCTCCCTCTCTGGGGCCAACGTCCTGACTTTC. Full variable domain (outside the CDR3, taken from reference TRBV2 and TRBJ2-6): EPEVTQTPSHQVTQMGQEVILRCVPISNHLYFYWYRQILGQKVEFLVSFYNNEISEKSEIFDDQFSVERPDGSNFTLKIRSTKLEDSAMYFCASSEGTGSLSGANVLTFGAGSRLTVL.

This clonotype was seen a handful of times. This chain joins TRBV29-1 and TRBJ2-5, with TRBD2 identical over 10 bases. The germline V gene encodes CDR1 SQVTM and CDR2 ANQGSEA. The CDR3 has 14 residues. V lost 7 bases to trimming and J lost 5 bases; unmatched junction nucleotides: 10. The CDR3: CSGESGRGKETQYF. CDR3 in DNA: TGCAGCGGAGAAAGCGGGAGGGGAAAGGAGACCCAGTACTTC.

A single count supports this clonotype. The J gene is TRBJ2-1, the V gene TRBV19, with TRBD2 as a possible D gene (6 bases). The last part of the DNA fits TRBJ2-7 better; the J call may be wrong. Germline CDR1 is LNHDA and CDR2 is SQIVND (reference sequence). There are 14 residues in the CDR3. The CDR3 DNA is TGTGCCAGTAGTACGCCAGGCAGGACTACGAAGCAGTACTTC. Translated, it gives CASSTPGRTTKQYF.

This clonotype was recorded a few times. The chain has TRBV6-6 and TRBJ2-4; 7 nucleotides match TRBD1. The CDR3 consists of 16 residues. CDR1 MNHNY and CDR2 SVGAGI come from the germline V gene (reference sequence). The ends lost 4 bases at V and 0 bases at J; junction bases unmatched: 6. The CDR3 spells CASSSGQTLAKNIQYF. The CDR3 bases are TGTGCCAGCAGTTCGGGACAGACACTAGCCAAAAACATTCAGTACTTC.

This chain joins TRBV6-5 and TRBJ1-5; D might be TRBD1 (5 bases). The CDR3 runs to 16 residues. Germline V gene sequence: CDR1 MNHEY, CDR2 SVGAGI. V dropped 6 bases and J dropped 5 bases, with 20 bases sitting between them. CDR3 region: CASRPLVGAHDQPQHF. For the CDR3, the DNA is TGTGCCAGCAGGCCCCTGGTAGGGGCGCATGATCAGCCCCAGCATTTT.

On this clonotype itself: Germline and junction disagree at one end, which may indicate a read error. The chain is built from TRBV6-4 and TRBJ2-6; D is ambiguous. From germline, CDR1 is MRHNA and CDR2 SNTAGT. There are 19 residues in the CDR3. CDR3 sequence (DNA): TGTGCCAGCAGTAACTCTAAAGGGATGTACGGCTCTGGGGCCAACGTCCTGACTTTC. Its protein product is CASSNSKGMYGSGANVLTF.

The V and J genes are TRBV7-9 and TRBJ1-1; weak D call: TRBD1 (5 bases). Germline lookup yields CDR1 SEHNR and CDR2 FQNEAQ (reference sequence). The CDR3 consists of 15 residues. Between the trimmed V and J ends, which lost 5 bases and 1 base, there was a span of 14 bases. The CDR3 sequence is CASSPLLGGNTEAFF. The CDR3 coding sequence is TGTGCCAGCAGCCCGCTTTTGGGGGGGAACACTGAAGCTTTCTTT.

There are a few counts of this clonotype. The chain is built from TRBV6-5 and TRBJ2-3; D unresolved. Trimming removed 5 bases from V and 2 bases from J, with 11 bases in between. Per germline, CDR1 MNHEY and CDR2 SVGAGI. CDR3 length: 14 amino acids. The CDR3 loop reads CASSGGEYTDTQYF. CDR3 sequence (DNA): TGTGCCAGCAGTGGTGGGGAATACACAGATACGCAGTATTTT.

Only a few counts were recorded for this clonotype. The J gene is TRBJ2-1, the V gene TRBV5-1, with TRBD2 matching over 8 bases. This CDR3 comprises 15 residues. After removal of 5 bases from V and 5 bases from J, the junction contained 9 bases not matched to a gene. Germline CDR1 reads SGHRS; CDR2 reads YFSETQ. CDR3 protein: CASRDGRAIHNEQFF. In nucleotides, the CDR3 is TGCGCCAGCAGAGACGGGAGGGCGATACACAATGAGCAGTTCTTC.

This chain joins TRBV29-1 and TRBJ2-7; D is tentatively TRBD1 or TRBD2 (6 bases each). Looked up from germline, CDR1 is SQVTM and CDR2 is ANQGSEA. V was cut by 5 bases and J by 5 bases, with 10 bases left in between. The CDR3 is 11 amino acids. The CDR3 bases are TGCAGCGTTTTCGGGGGCCACGAGCAGTACTTC. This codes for CSVFGGHEQYF.

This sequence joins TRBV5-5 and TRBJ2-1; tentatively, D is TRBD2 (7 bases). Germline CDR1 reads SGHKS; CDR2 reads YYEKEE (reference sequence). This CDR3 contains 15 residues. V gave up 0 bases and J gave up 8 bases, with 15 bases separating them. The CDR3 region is CASSLGGGELDEQFF. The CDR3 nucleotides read TGTGCCAGCAGCTTGGGAGGGGGGGAGTTGGATGAGCAGTTCTTC.

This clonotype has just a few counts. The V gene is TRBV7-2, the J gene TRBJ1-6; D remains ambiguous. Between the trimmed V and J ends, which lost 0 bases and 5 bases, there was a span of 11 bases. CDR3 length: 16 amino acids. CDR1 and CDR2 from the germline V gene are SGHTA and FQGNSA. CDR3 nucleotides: TGTGCCAGCAGCTTAGCATCCGCTCTACATAATTCACCCCTCCACTTT. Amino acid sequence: CASSLASALHNSPLHF.

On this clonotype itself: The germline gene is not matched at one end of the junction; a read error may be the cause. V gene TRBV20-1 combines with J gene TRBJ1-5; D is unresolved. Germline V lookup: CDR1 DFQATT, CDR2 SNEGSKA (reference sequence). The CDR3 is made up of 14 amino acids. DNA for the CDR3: TGCAATGCTAGCCCCGATATCGCAGGTCAGCCCCAGCATTTT. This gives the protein CNASPDIAGQPQHF.

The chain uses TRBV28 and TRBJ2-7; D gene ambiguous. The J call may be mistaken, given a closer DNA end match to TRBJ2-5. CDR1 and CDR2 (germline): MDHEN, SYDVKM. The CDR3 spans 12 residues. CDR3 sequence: CASSRGRQTQYF. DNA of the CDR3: TGTGCCAGCAGTCGCGGTAGGCAGACCCAGTACTTC.

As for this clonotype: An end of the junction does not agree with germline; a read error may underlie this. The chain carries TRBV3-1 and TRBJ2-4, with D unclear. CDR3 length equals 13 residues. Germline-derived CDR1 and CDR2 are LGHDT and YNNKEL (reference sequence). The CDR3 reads CASNQRAENIQYF. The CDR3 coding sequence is TGTGCCAGCAACCAAAGGGCAGAAAACATTCAGTACTTC.